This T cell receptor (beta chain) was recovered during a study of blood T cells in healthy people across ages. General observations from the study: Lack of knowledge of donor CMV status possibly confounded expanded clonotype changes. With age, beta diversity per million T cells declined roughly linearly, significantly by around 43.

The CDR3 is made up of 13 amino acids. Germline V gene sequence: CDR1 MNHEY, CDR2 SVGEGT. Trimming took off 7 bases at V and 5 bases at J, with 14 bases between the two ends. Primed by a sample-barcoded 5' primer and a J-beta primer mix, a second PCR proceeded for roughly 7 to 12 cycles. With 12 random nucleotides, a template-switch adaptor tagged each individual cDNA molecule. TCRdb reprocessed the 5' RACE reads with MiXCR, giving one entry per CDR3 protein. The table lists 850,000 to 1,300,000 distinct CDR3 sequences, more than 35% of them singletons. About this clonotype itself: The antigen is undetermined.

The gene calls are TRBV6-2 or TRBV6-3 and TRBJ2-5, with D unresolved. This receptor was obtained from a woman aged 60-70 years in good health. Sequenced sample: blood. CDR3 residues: CASMPPVGETQYF. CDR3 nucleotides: TGTGCCAGCATGCCGCCGGTGGGGGAGACCCAGTACTTC.